This T cell receptor (beta chain) was captured by sequencing in a study of blood T cell repertoires in COVID-19. Study-level information: The United States, Italy and Spain supplied acute and convalescent COVID-19 samples.

Trimming removed 5 bases from V and 4 bases from J; junction bases left unmatched: 11. Germline CDR1 reads SGHVS; CDR2 reads FQNEAQ. This CDR3 contains 17 residues. Per the authors' pipeline: Amplification from reference gene primers served as the basis for estimated nucleated cell counts. Generated by immunoSEQ multiplex PCR, the TCRdb table keeps only in-frame clones and is missing some. V and J calls and clone size are those listed in that table; D and trimming were worked out from the DNA. The repertoire holds about 38,000 clones, around 86% seen once, with around 24% in the top ten. The source material was peripheral blood. The V and J genes are TRBV7-8 and TRBJ2-1; TRBD2 matches 10 bases. The clonotype comes from a man aged 45-60 years with active or convalescent COVID-19. The CDR3 DNA sequence: TGTGCCAGCAGCCGTAGCGGGGGGCCCGGAGCTTACAATGAGCAGTTCTTC. Amino acid sequence: CASSRSGGPGAYNEQFF. Full variable domain (outside the CDR3, taken from reference TRBV7-8 and TRBJ2-1): GAGVSQSPRYKVAKRGQDVALRCDPISGHVSLFWYQQALGQGPEFLTYFQNEAQLDKSGLPSDRFFAERPEGSVSTLKIQRTQQEDSAVYLCASSRSGGPGAYNEQFFGPGTRLTVL.